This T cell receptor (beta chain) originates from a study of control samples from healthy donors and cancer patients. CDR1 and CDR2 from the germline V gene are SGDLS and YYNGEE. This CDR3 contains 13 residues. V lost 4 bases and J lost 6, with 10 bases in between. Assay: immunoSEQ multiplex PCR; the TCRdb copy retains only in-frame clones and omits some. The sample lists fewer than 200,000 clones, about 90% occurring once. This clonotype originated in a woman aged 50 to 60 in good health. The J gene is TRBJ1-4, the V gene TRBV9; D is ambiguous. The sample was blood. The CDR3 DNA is TGTGCCAGCAGCCCCCGCCCGGATGAAAAACTGTTTTTT. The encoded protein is CASSPRPDEKLFF.